This is a list of T cell receptor beta chains from one sample in a study of cytomegalovirus exposure and HLA in healthy donors. Data came from immunoSEQ multiplex PCR; TCRdb stores just in-frame clones and leaves some out. Of 50,000 to 65,000 clones in the sample, around 75% are singletons; the top ten hold roughly half. Sequenced material: PBMCs. The receptors here all came from a man in his fifties in good health and CMV-seropositive. Both conserved end residues are part of each CDR3. Each record gives: V gene, J gene, D gene, CDR3 length, clone size, CDR3 protein, CDR3 DNA. A D gene is named only where the DNA matches it firmly. Some rows mark clone size as missing; the rest say once, few, many or name a class of expanded clone.

TRBV4-3	TRBJ2-3	TRBD2	15	-	CASSQYLAGTDTQYF	TGCGCCAGCAGCCAATATCTAGCGGGTACAGATACGCAGTATTTT
TRBV10-3	TRBJ2-1	TRBD2	13	-	CAISESDSGTQFF	TGTGCCATCAGTGAGTCGGATAGCGGGACCCAGTTCTTC
TRBV11-2	TRBJ1-1	-	16	-	CASSSQPQGTALKAFF	TGTGCCAGCAGCTCTCAACCACAGGGAACGGCCCTTAAAGCTTTCTTT
TRBV10-3	TRBJ2-2	-	16	-	CAISDHAGTNTGELFF	TGTGCCATCAGTGATCACGCAGGGACGAACACCGGGGAGCTGTTTTTT
TRBV25-1	TRBJ2-2	-	13	-	CASSVRQTGELFF	TGTGCCAGCAGTGTTAGACAAACCGGGGAGCTGTTTTTT
TRBV28	TRBJ2-7	-	11	-	CASSPTYEQYF	TGTGCCAGCAGTCCCACCTACGAGCAGTACTTC
TRBV5-4	TRBJ2-5	TRBD1	16	-	CASSLGDRGPRETQYF	TGTGCCAGCAGCTTGGGGGACAGGGGGCCTCGGGAGACCCAGTACTTC
TRBV7-9	TRBJ2-7	TRBD1	12	-	CSSSRDRVEQYF	TGTTCCAGCAGCCGGGACAGGGTCGAGCAGTACTTC
TRBV11-3	TRBJ1-1	-	13	-	CASSLQGYTEAFF	TGTGCCAGCAGCTTACAGGGCTACACTGAAGCTTTCTTT
TRBV5-1	TRBJ2-1	-	15	once	CASSFEGGSYNEQFF	TGCGCCAGCAGCTTCGAGGGTGGGAGCTACAATGAGCAGTTCTTC
TRBV9	TRBJ2-2	-	17	-	CASSVAVRAINTGELFF	TGTGCCAGCAGCGTAGCTGTCAGGGCCATAAACACCGGGGAGCTGTTTTTT
TRBV15	TRBJ2-2	TRBD1	18	-	CATSGNRTPGQGSGELFF	TGTGCCACCAGCGGAAACCGAACTCCGGGACAGGGATCCGGGGAGCTGTTTTTT
TRBV5-6	TRBJ2-5	-	15	-	CASSLFPQYQETQYF	TGTGCCAGCAGCTTGTTTCCCCAGTACCAAGAGACCCAGTACTTC
TRBV7-2	TRBJ1-2	-	14	-	CASSFRRGDYGYTF	TGTGCCAGCAGCTTCCGCAGGGGAGATTATGGCTACACCTTC
TRBV30	TRBJ1-3	-	16	-	CAWRQTGRKTGNTIYF	TGTGCCTGGAGGCAAACAGGGAGAAAAACTGGAAACACCATATATTTT
TRBV9	TRBJ1-2	-	12	-	CASSRANYGYTF	TGTGCCAGCAGCCGAGCTAACTATGGCTACACCTTC
TRBV11-2	TRBJ2-7	-	12	-	CASSQLGGEQYF	TGTGCCAGCAGCCAACTTGGGGGGGAGCAGTACTTC
TRBV18	TRBJ2-1	TRBD2	14	-	CASSPTEGSGKRFF	TGTGCCAGCTCACCCACCGAGGGTAGCGGGAAGCGGTTCTTC
TRBV9	TRBJ2-2	TRBD1	13	few	CASSQGVTGELFF	TGTGCCAGCAGTCAGGGGGTCACCGGGGAGCTGTTTTTT
TRBV7-8	TRBJ1-2	TRBD1	13	-	CASSLDRGDGYTF	TGTGCCAGCAGCTTAGACAGGGGGGATGGCTACACCTTC
TRBV5-1	TRBJ2-7	-	15	few	CASSLGVPRSYEQYF	TGCGCCAGCAGCTTGGGCGTTCCTAGGTCCTACGAGCAGTACTTC
TRBV27	TRBJ2-5	TRBD1	15	few	CASSSPARGPETQYF	TGTGCCAGCAGTTCCCCCGCCAGGGGGCCCGAGACCCAGTACTTC
TRBV19	TRBJ2-3	TRBD2	15	-	CASSIQAGYTDTQYF	TGTGCCAGTAGTATCCAAGCGGGGTACACAGATACGCAGTATTTT
TRBV19	TRBJ1-4	-	15	once	CASSFRTRERFELFF	TGTGCCAGTAGTTTTCGGACACGGGAGAGATTTGAACTGTTTTTT
TRBV7-3	TRBJ1-1	-	13	once	CASSFEPRAEAFF	TGTGCCAGCAGCTTCGAGCCTCGGGCTGAAGCTTTCTTT
TRBV7-2	TRBJ2-5	TRBD1	14	-	CASSFDRGRETQYF	TGTGCCAGCAGCTTTGACAGGGGGCGAGAGACCCAGTACTTC
TRBV19	TRBJ1-1	-	14	few	CASSIPTVNTEAFF	TGTGCCAGTAGTATCCCCACGGTGAACACTGAAGCTTTCTTT
TRBV9	TRBJ2-5	-	13	-	CASSSVGQETQYF	TGTGCCAGCTCTAGTGTCGGCCAAGAGACCCAGTACTTC
TRBV27	TRBJ1-5	-	15	-	CASSLEGRGNQPQHF	TGTGCCAGCAGTCTTGAAGGGCGGGGCAATCAGCCCCAGCATTTT
TRBV4-3	TRBJ2-1	-	17	-	CASSQDMIALIYNEQFF	TGCGCCAGCAGCCAAGATATGATAGCCCTCATCTACAATGAGCAGTTCTTC
TRBV6-1	TRBJ2-7	TRBD2	15	-	CASSEIGTSFYEQYF	TGTGCCAGCAGTGAAATCGGGACTAGCTTCTACGAGCAGTACTTC
TRBV7-8	TRBJ2-7	TRBD2	18	-	CASSLGITKAGAGYEQYF	TGTGCCAGCAGCTTAGGTATCACGAAAGCGGGAGCCGGCTACGAGCAGTACTTC
TRBV2	TRBJ2-3	TRBD1	14	-	CASKTTGGTDTQYF	TGTGCCAGCAAGACGACAGGGGGCACAGATACGCAGTATTTT
TRBV9	TRBJ2-5	TRBD1	13	-	CASSKGQGETQYF	TGTGCCAGCAGCAAGGGACAGGGGGAGACCCAGTACTTC
TRBV9	TRBJ2-7	TRBD1	16	once	CASSVASGTGSYEQYF	TGTGCCAGCAGCGTAGCTTCCGGGACAGGCTCCTACGAGCAGTACTTC
TRBV11-3	TRBJ2-1	-	13	-	CASSLSKNNEQFF	TGTGCCAGCAGCTTAAGCAAGAACAATGAGCAGTTCTTC
TRBV5-4	TRBJ1-4	TRBD1	14	-	CASSLPGQTEKLFF	TGTGCCAGCAGCCTACCGGGACAGACTGAAAAACTGTTTTTT
TRBV5-1	TRBJ1-2	-	15	-	CASSLALGPNYGYTF	TGCGCCAGCAGCTTGGCCTTGGGGCCCAACTATGGCTACACCTTC
TRBV18	TRBJ2-1	TRBD2	16	-	CASSSLTSAEINEQFF	TGTGCCAGCTCATCCCTAACTAGCGCGGAGATCAATGAGCAGTTCTTC
TRBV6-6	TRBJ2-7	TRBD1	15	-	CASSLPRTGHYEQYF	TGTGCCAGCAGTCTCCCTAGGACAGGGCACTACGAGCAGTACTTC
TRBV7-2	TRBJ2-7	-	13	once	CASSLWSTYEQYF	TGTGCCAGCAGCTTATGGTCTACCTACGAGCAGTACTTC
TRBV5-1	TRBJ1-1	-	17	-	CASSPGTSYGRNTEAFF	TGCGCCAGCAGCCCGGGGACGTCTTACGGGAGGAACACTGAAGCTTTCTTT
TRBV15	TRBJ2-7	TRBD1	16	-	CATSRGLDRASYEQYF	TGTGCCACCAGCAGAGGACTGGACAGGGCCTCCTACGAGCAGTACTTC
TRBV30	TRBJ1-2	-	14	-	CAWSVRGKGYGYTF	TGTGCCTGGAGTGTACGCGGGAAGGGCTATGGCTACACCTTC
TRBV30	TRBJ2-7	-	12	-	CAWSVSRYEQYF	TGTGCCTGGAGTGTGTCCCGGTACGAGCAGTACTTC
TRBV7-9	TRBJ2-1	TRBD2	15	-	CASSKTSDSYNEQFF	TGTGCCAGCAGCAAAACTAGCGACTCCTACAATGAGCAGTTCTTC
TRBV5-1	TRBJ1-5	-	13	-	CASSLTVNQPQHF	TGCGCCAGCAGCTTAACAGTCAATCAGCCCCAGCATTTT
TRBV9	TRBJ2-5	TRBD1	16	-	CASSVDGQGSRETQYF	TGTGCCAGCAGCGTAGATGGACAGGGGAGTCGAGAGACCCAGTACTTC
TRBV19	TRBJ2-1	TRBD2	15	few	CASSAPGLAINEQFF	TGTGCCAGTAGCGCCCCGGGACTAGCAATCAATGAGCAGTTCTTC
TRBV7-2	TRBJ2-5	TRBD1	17	-	CASSRVGQGAYQETQYF	TGTGCCAGCTCCCGTGTGGGTCAGGGGGCGTACCAAGAGACCCAGTACTTC
TRBV7-9	TRBJ2-3	-	14	-	CASSLGLSTDTQYF	TGTGCCAGCAGCCTCGGACTAAGCACAGATACGCAGTATTTT
TRBV2	TRBJ2-7	TRBD1	17	-	CASRDRGRNPNSYEQYF	TGTGCCAGCAGAGACAGGGGGCGGAATCCTAATTCCTACGAGCAGTACTTC
TRBV5-6	TRBJ2-5	TRBD1	16	-	CASSLGGQPTQETQYF	TGTGCCAGCAGCTTGGGGGGACAGCCTACACAAGAGACCCAGTACTTC
TRBV7-9	TRBJ2-3	TRBD2	16	-	CSSSLGLAESTDTQYF	TGTTCCAGCAGCTTGGGACTAGCGGAGAGCACAGATACGCAGTATTTT
TRBV30	TRBJ2-7	TRBD1	14	-	CAWRGQGVSYEQYF	TGTGCCTGGAGAGGTCAGGGGGTCTCCTACGAGCAGTACTTC